This TCR beta chain was recovered during a study of blood T cell repertoires in COVID-19. The wider study: Both acute and convalescent COVID-19 samples were obtained from the United States, Italy and Spain. PBMCs, B-cell-depleted T cells, or T cells were the source of the cDNA or gDNA that made up the material.

Authors' data handling: Nucleated cell number was recorded as an estimate derived from reference gene primer amplification. Generated by immunoSEQ multiplex PCR, the TCRdb table keeps only in-frame clones and is missing some. Clonal size and the V and J genes are those of that table, whereas D and trimming came from the DNA. The table shows around 19,000 clones, with about 91% occurring only once. V lost 3 bases to trimming and J lost 3 bases, with 9 bases between them. CDR3 length equals 13 residues. Germline CDR1 reads SGHDT; CDR2 reads YYEEEE. The clonotype comes from a human donor in a cohort sampled during active COVID-19. The donor label of this sample is uncertain. The J gene is TRBJ2-5, the V gene TRBV5-6; no reliable D call. Sequencing used peripheral blood. CDR3 residues: CASSSISEETQYF. As DNA, the CDR3 is TGTGCCAGCAGCTCGATCAGTGAAGAGACCCAGTACTTC.